This T cell receptor beta chain was captured in a study of preoperative IRX-2 immunotherapy in early breast cancer. The CDR3 extends over 12 amino acids. The V and J ends lost 6 bases and 9 bases respectively, with 15 bases between them. Germline V gene lookup returns CDR1 WSHSY and CDR2 SAAADI. Treatment defined: preoperative locoregional IRX-2 cytokine immunotherapy. This phase Ib study tested locoregional IRX-2 cytokine immunotherapy given before surgery. This table comes from immunoSEQ multiplex PCR, and its TCRdb copy is limited to in-frame clones, with some not included. The sample yields about 23,000 clones, more than 80% seen once.

The sample consisted of tumor tissue, taken after IRX-2 immunotherapy. V is TRBV10-2 and J is TRBJ2-7; D is ambiguous. The sequence was obtained from a human donor with breast cancer. The CDR3 is CASSPDAIAQYF. The DNA of the CDR3 is TGCGCCAGCAGCCCAGACGCCATCGCGCAGTACTTC.